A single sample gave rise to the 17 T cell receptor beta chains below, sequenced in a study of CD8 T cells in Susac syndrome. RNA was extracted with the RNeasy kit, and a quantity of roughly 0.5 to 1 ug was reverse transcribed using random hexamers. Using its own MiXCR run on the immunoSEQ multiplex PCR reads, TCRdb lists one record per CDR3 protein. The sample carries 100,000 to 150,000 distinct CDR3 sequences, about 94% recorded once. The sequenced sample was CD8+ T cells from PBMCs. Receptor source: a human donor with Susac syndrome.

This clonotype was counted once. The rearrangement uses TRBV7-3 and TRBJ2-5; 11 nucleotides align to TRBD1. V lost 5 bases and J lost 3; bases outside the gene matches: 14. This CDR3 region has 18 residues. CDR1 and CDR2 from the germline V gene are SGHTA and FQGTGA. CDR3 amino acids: CASSPGTGGIDLEETQYF. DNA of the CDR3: TGTGCCAGCAGCCCGGGGACAGGGGGAATTGATTTAGAAGAGACCCAGTACTTC. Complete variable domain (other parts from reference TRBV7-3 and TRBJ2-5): GAGVSQTPSNKVTEKGKYVELRCDPISGHTALYWYRQSLGQGPEFLIYFQGTGAADDSGLPNDRFFAVRPEGSVSTLKIQRTERGDSAVYLCASSPGTGGIDLEETQYFGPGTRLLVL.

For the CDR3, the DNA is TGTGCCAGCAGCCGCCGCTACGCTAGCACAGATACGCAGTATTTT. It codes for CASSRRYASTDTQYF. The J gene is TRBJ2-3, the V gene TRBV14; D unresolved. V lost 4 bases, J lost 0 bases, and 11 bases lay in between. Germline CDR1 is SGHDN and CDR2 is FVKESK. The CDR3 loop spans 15 amino acids.

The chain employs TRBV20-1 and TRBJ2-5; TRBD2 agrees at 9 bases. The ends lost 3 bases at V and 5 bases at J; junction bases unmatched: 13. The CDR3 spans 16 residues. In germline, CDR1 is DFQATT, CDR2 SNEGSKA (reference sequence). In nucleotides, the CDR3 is TGCAGTGCTAGCTACTGGGCTAGCGGGAAAGGGGAGACCCAGTACTTC. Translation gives CSASYWASGKGETQYF.

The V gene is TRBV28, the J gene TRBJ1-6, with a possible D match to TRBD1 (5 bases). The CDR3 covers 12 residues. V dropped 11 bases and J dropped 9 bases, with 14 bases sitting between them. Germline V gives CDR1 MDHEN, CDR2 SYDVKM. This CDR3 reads CASGSPFSPLHF. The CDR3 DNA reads TGTGCCTCAGGGAGTCCCTTTTCACCCCTCCACTTT.

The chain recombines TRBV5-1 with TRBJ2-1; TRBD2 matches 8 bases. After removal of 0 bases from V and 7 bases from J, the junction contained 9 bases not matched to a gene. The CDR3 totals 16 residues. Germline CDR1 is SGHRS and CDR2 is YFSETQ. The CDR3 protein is CASSLGYSGSRNEQFF. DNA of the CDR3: TGCGCCAGCAGCTTGGGATACAGCGGGAGTAGGAATGAGCAGTTCTTC.

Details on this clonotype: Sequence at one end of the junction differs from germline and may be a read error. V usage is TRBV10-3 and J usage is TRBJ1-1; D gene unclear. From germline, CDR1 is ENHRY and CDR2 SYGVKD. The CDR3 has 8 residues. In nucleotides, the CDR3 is TGCGACCGGGCCGAAGCTTTCTTT. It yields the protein CDRAEAFF.

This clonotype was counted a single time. CDR3 residues: CASSLGAGGPSDTQYF. CDR3 nucleotides: TGTGCCAGCAGTTTGGGTGCGGGAGGGCCATCAGATACGCAGTATTTT. The chain links TRBV27 to TRBJ2-3, with 9 bases fitting TRBD2. V gave up 3 bases and J gave up 4 bases; unmatched junction bases: 8. The CDR3 covers 16 residues. CDR1 is MNHEY and CDR2 is SMNVEV in the germline V gene (reference sequence).

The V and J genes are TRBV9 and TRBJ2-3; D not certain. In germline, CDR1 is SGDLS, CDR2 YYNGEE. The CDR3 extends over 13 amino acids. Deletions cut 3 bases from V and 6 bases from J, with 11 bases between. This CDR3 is CASSAETPDTQYF. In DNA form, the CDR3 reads TGTGCCAGCAGCGCGGAGACCCCCGATACGCAGTATTTT.

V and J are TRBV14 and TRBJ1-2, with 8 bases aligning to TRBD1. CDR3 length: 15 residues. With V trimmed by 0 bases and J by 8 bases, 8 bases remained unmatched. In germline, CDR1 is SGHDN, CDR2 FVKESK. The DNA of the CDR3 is TGTGCCAGCAGCCAAGAAAGATCAGGGGGCGTCGGCTACACCTTC. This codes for CASSQERSGGVGYTF.

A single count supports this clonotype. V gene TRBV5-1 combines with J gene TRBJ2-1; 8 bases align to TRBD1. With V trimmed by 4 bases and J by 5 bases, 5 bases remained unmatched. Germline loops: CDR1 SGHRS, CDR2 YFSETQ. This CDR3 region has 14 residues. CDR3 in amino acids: CASSPRDRNNEQFF. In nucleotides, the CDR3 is TGCGCCAGCAGCCCCCGGGACAGGAACAATGAGCAGTTCTTC.

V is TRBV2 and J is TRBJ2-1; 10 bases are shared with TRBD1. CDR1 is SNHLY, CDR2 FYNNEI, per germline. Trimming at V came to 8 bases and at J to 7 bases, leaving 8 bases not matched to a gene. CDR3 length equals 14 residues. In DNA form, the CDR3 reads TGTGCCAGCTTTGGTGACAGGGGGCGGAATGAGCAGTTCTTC. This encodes CASFGDRGRNEQFF.

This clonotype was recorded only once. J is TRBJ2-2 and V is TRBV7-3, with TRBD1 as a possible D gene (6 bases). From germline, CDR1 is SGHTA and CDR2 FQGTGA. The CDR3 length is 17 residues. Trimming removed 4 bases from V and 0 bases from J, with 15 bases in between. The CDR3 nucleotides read TGTGCCAGCAGCTCCTATGGGACACTAACGAACACCGGGGAGCTGTTTTTT. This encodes CASSSYGTLTNTGELFF.

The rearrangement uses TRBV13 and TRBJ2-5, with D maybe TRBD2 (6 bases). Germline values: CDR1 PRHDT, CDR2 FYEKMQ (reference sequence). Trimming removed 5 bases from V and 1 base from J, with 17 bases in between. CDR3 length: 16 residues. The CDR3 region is CASSPGGGSVQETQYF. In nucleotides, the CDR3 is TGTGCCAGCAGCCCCGGTGGGGGGTCGGTCCAAGAGACCCAGTACTTC.

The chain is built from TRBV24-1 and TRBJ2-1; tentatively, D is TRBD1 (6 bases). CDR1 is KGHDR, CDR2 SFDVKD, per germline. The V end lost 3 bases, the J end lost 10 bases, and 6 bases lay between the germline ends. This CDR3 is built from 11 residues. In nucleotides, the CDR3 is TGTGCCACCAGTGATGGGGGCGAGCAGTTCTTC. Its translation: CATSDGGEQFF.

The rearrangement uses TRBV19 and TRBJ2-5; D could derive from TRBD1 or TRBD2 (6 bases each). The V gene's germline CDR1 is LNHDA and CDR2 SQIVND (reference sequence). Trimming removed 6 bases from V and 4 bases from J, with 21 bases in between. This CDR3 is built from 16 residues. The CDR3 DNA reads TGTGCCAGTAGCTTGACAAACCGGGGGCGCGGAGAGACCCAGTACTTC. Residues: CASSLTNRGRGETQYF.

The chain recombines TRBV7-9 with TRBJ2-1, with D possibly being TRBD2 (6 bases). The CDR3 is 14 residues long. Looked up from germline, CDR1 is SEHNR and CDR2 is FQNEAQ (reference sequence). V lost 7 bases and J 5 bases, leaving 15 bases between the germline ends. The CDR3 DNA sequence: TGTGCCAGCATCTCCGGCGGGGAACACAATGAGCAGTTCTTC. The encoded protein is CASISGGEHNEQFF. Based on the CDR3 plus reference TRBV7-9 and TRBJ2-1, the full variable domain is DTGVSQNPRHKITKRGQNVTFRCDPISEHNRLYWYRQTLGQGPEFLTYFQNEAQLEKSRLLSDRFSAERPKGSFSTLEIQRTEQGDSAMYLCASISGGEHNEQFFGPGTRLTVL.

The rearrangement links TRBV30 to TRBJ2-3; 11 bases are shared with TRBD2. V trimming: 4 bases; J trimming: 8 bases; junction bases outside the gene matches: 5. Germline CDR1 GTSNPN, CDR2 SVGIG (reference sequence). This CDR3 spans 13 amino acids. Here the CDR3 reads CAWNSGRASTQYF. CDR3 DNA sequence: TGTGCCTGGAATAGCGGGAGGGCCAGTACGCAGTATTTT.